In this sample, the clone carrying this TCR beta chain turned up a few times. The antigen remains unidentified. The targeted sequencing depth was 1 in 200,000 to 1 in 1 million T cells. The table came from immunoSEQ multiplex PCR; TCRdb's copy has only in-frame clones and leaves some out. The sample holds some 120,000 clones, under 90% seen once. The germline V gene encodes CDR1 SGHRS and CDR2 YFSETQ. Deletions cut 0 bases from V and 4 bases from J, with 16 bases between. This CDR3 comprises 16 residues. The sample belongs to a study of cytotoxic CD8 clonotypes in ibrutinib-treated CLL. Whole-study results and caveats: The clonality rise at ibrutinib response reflected private clonotype expansion. Sustained-remission and progressing patients' sampling times differed.

J is TRBJ1-1 and V is TRBV5-1, with TRBD1 as a possible D gene (5 bases). This TCR derives from a human donor with chronic lymphocytic leukemia. Material: PBMCs, obtained after 24 months of ibrutinib treatment. The CDR3: CASSLVHQGSSTEAFF. The CDR3 nucleotides read TGCGCCAGCAGCTTGGTACATCAGGGTAGTAGCACTGAAGCTTTCTTT.